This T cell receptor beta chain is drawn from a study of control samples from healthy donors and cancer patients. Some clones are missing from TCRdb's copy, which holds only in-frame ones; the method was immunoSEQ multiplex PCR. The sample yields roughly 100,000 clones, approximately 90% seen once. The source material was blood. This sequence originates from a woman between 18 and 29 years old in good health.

This CDR3 reads CASSLSRSYEQYF. CDR3 coding DNA: TGTGCCAGCAGCTTGAGCAGGAGCTACGAGCAGTACTTC. The chain recombines TRBV5-6 with TRBJ2-7; D unresolved. The CDR3 is 13 amino acids. Germline CDR1 SGHDT, CDR2 YYEEEE. V was trimmed by 1 base and J by 3 bases, leaving 8 bases between them. The whole variable domain, filled in from reference TRBV5-6 and TRBJ2-7, reads DAGVTQSPTHLIKTRGQQVTLRCSPKSGHDTVSWYQQALGQGPQFIFQYYEEEERQRGNFPDRFSGHQFPNYSSELNVNALLLGDSALYLCASSLSRSYEQYFGPGTRLTVT.